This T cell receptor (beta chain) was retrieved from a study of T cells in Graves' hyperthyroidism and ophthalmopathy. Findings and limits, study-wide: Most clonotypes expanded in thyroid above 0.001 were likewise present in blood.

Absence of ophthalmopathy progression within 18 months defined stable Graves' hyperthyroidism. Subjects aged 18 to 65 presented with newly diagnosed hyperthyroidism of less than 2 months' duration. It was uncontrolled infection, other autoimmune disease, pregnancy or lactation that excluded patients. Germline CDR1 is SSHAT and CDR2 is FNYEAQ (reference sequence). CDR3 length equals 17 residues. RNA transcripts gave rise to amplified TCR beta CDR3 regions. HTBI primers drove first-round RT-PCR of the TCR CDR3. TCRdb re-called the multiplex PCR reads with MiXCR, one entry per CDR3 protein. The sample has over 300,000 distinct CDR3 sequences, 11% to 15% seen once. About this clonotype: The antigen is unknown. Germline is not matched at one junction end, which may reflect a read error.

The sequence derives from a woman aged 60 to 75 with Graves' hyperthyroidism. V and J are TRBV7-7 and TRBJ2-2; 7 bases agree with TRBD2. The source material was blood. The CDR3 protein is CASSVYSGTTNTGELFF. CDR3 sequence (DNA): TGTGCTAGCAGCGTGTATTCCGGGACTACTAACACCGGGGAGCTGTTTTTT. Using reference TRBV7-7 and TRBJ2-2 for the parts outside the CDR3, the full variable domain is GAGVSQSPRYKVTKRGQDVTLRCDPISSHATLYWYQQALGQGPEFLTYFNYEAQPDKSGLPSDRFSAERPEGSISTLTIQRTEQRDSAMYRCASSVYSGTTNTGELFFGEGSRLTVL.